This TCR beta chain comes out of a study of blood T cell repertoires in COVID-19. Turning to the study itself: There were acute and convalescent COVID-19 samples, and they came from the United States, Italy and Spain.

CDR1 and CDR2 (germline): SGHAT, FQNNGV. J was trimmed by 6 bases and V by 4 bases; bases with no gene match: 7. The CDR3 has 15 residues. In the authors' workflow: Amplification from reference gene primers served as the basis for estimated nucleated cell counts. Using immunoSEQ multiplex PCR, the repertoire was profiled, and TCRdb retains in-frame clones only, with some absent. The V and J calls and clone size come from that table; D and trimming were worked out from the DNA. This table holds 120,000 or so clones, 65% to 90% found once. The sequenced sample was peripheral blood. This clonotype originated in a woman older than 75 with acute or convalescent COVID-19. The chain employs TRBV11-2 and TRBJ1-2, with 11 bases matching TRBD1. The CDR3 DNA sequence: TGTGCCAGCAGCTCCTGGACAGGGGGCGCGAATGGCTACACCTTC. This encodes CASSSWTGGANGYTF.